These 22 T cell receptor beta chains were sequenced from one sample in a study of shared clonotypes between healthy human individuals. The data were produced by immunoSEQ multiplex PCR, yet TCRdb's version contains in-frame clones alone and is incomplete. This table has more than 2,000,000 clones, 93% appearing once. The sequenced sample was naive CD4+ T cells from PBMCs. Subset noted: CD45RA+ positively selected. These receptors originate from a man aged 18 to 29 in good health. Some clones in this sample may be carry-over from other donors' samples.

The J gene is TRBJ2-1, the V gene TRBV5-1, with a tentative D call TRBD2 (7 bases). Trimming took 0 bases from V and 6 from J, leaving 13 bases between them. The CDR3 spans 15 residues. Germline V gene lookup returns CDR1 SGHRS and CDR2 YFSETQ. Written as DNA, the CDR3 is TGCGCCAGCAGCTTGGCAGTGGCGGGGGCCAATGAGCAGTTCTTC. Its protein is CASSLAVAGANEQFF.

This chain connects TRBV10-2 to TRBJ2-7; 8 nucleotides agree with TRBD2. V lost 6 bases and J lost 6; bases outside the gene matches: 10. Per the germline V gene, CDR1 is WSHSY and CDR2 is SAAADI. This CDR3 is built from 14 residues. In DNA form, the CDR3 reads TGCGCCAGCAGCGCGAGCGGGAGAGCTACCGAGCAGTACTTC. This encodes CASSASGRATEQYF.

In its sample, this clone was seen once. The chain joins TRBV14 to TRBJ1-1; 8 nucleotides match TRBD1. Germline lookup yields CDR1 SGHDN and CDR2 FVKESK. This CDR3 region has 16 residues. Losses at the gene ends were 4 bases for V and 1 base for J; bases not matched to a gene: 8. The CDR3 protein is CASSPKSGTGNTEAFF. In DNA, the CDR3 is TGTGCCAGCAGCCCCAAATCCGGGACAGGGAACACTGAAGCTTTCTTT.

Regarding this clone: The same CDR3 arises from other DNA sequences in this sample as well. The genes are TRBV7-2 and TRBJ2-7; D possibly matches TRBD1 or TRBD2 (5 bases each). Trimming removed 1 base at V and 2 bases at J, with 9 bases between. The CDR3 extends over 14 amino acids. CDR1 SGHTA and CDR2 FQGNSA come from the germline V gene. The CDR3 region is CASSLVRGAYEQYF. The CDR3 region has the DNA TGTGCCAGCAGCTTAGTGAGGGGTGCCTACGAGCAGTACTTC. The full variable domain, with the rest looked up from reference TRBV7-2 and TRBJ2-7, is GAGVSQSPSNKVTEKGKDVELRCDPISGHTALYWYRQSLGQGLEFLIYFQGNSAPDKSGLPSDRFSAERTGGSVSTLTIQRTQQEDSAVYLCASSLVRGAYEQYFGPGTRLTVT.

The chain combines TRBV5-1 with TRBJ2-7, with TRBD1 matching over 11 bases. The germline V gene encodes CDR1 SGHRS and CDR2 YFSETQ. The CDR3 loop spans 15 amino acids. The junction had 6 bases not matched to a gene; V was cut back by 0 bases and J by 7 bases. CDR3 nucleotide sequence: TGCGCCAGCAGCTTGGTGGTGGGGACAGGGGGTGAGCAGTACTTC. It translates to CASSLVVGTGGEQYF.

V gene TRBV15 combines with J gene TRBJ1-1, with TRBD1 identical over 7 bases. CDR1 and CDR2 from the germline V gene are LNHNV and YYDKDF (reference sequence). V shed 0 bases and J 10 bases; nucleotides not matched to a gene: 11. This CDR3 region has 15 residues. The CDR3, as DNA: TGTGCCACCAGCAGAGACAGAGACCGACAGGGTGGAGCTTTCTTT. This codes for CATSRDRDRQGGAFF. The variable domain in full, with the rest retrieved from reference TRBV15 and TRBJ1-1, is DAMVIQNPRYQVTQFGKPVTLSCSQTLNHNVMYWYQQKSSQAPKLLFHYYDKDFNNEADTPDNFQSRRPNTSFCFLDIRSPGLGDTAMYLCATSRDRDRQGGAFFGQGTRLTVV.

The J gene is TRBJ2-6, the V gene TRBV16; D perhaps matches TRBD2 (5 bases). CDR1 KGHSY and CDR2 FQNENV come from the germline V gene. The V and J ends lost 4 bases and 1 base respectively, with 8 bases between them. The CDR3 totals 15 residues. As DNA, the CDR3 is TGTGCCAGCAGCCGAGGGCGGTCTGGGGCCAACGTCCTGACTTTC. Protein product: CASSRGRSGANVLTF.

The J gene is TRBJ1-6, the V gene TRBV5-4, with a weak D call TRBD1 (6 bases). Deletions cut 0 bases from V and 7 bases from J, with 14 bases between. CDR3 length: 16 amino acids. Germline lookup yields CDR1 SGHNT and CDR2 YYREEE (reference sequence). The CDR3 DNA sequence: TGTGCCAGCAGCTTGGAATCCCGGACAGCAAATTCACCCCTCCACTTT. Residues: CASSLESRTANSPLHF. The whole variable domain, filled in from reference TRBV5-4 and TRBJ1-6, reads ETGVTQSPTHLIKTRGQQVTLRCSSQSGHNTVSWYQQALGQGPQFIFQYYREEENGRGNFPPRFSGLQFPNYSSELNVNALELDDSALYLCASSLESRTANSPLHFGNGTRLTVT.

The CDR3: CASSLALGARGEAFF. As DNA, the CDR3 is TGTGCCAGCAGCTTAGCGTTGGGGGCTCGGGGTGAAGCTTTCTTT. The chain is built from TRBV7-9 and TRBJ1-1; perhaps TRBD1 as D (6 bases). V lost 0 bases and J lost 7, with 15 bases in between. CDR3 length equals 15 residues. Germline-derived CDR1 and CDR2 are SEHNR and FQNEAQ (reference sequence).

This sequence joins TRBV6-5 and TRBJ2-7, with 8 positions matching TRBD1. J gave up 0 bases and V 4 bases, and 5 bases lay outside the gene matches. The CDR3 runs 15 residues. CDR1 is MNHEY, CDR2 SVGAGI, per germline. Written as DNA, the CDR3 is TGTGCCAGCAGTTTTACAGGGGGGAGCTCCTACGAGCAGTACTTC. This codes for CASSFTGGSSYEQYF.

This chain connects TRBV4-3 to TRBJ2-3; tentatively, D is TRBD2 (6 bases). The CDR3 consists of 18 residues. V lost 0 bases, J lost 4 bases, and 20 bases lay in between. Germline V gene sequence: CDR1 LGHNA, CDR2 YSLEER. CDR3 residues: CASSQDWTAVGTPDTQYF. CDR3 nucleotide sequence: TGCGCCAGCAGCCAAGATTGGACGGCGGTCGGGACTCCAGATACGCAGTATTTT.

Turning to this clone: Other nucleotide sequences in the sample specify the same CDR3. The rearrangement uses TRBV5-4 and TRBJ1-1; possibly TRBD1 for D (5 bases). Trimming stripped 4 bases from V and 1 base from J, with 8 bases between. The CDR3 runs to 13 residues. The V gene's germline CDR1 is SGHNT and CDR2 YYREEE (reference sequence). CDR3 sequence (DNA): TGTGCCAGCAGCCCTGGACAGAACACTGAAGCTTTCTTT. Its translation: CASSPGQNTEAFF.

The chain couples TRBV7-9 to TRBJ2-7; TRBD1 agrees at 9 bases. The CDR3 covers 14 residues. The V segment lost 5 bases and the J segment 7 bases; nucleotides outside the gene matches: 9. The germline gives CDR1 SEHNR, CDR2 FQNEAQ (reference sequence). CDR3 loop: CASSHRDRVWEQYF. Here the CDR3 DNA reads TGTGCCAGCAGCCACCGGGACAGGGTGTGGGAGCAGTACTTC.

Comment on this clone: The same CDR3 also results from other DNA sequences found in this sample. The genes are TRBV29-1 and TRBJ2-1, with a tentative D call TRBD1 (5 bases). The V end lost 3 bases, the J end lost 3 bases, and 6 bases lay between the germline ends. The CDR3 is 12 residues long. Germline lookup yields CDR1 SQVTM and CDR2 ANQGSEA. In DNA form, the CDR3 reads TGCAGCGTTGACAGGGTCTACAATGAGCAGTTCTTC. Translating it yields CSVDRVYNEQFF.

On this clone itself: Other DNA sequences in this sample translate to the same CDR3. The rearrangement joins TRBV20-1 to TRBJ2-7, with D possibly matching TRBD2 (6 bases). The CDR3 length is 11 residues. CDR1 DFQATT and CDR2 SNEGSKA come from the germline V gene (reference sequence). The germline V and J ends were trimmed by 3 bases and 7 bases, with 10 bases remaining between them. CDR3 coding DNA: TGCAGTGCTAGGGTTGGAGGGGAGCAGTACTTC. Translated, it gives CSARVGGEQYF.

The CDR3 region has the DNA TGCGCCAGCACTTCTATAGGGGAGCGGCGCACAGATACGCAGTATTTT. Translation gives CASTSIGERRTDTQYF. The J gene is TRBJ2-3, the V gene TRBV4-1; D may be TRBD1 or TRBD2 (5 bases each). The germline V and J ends were trimmed by 7 bases and 1 base, with 18 bases remaining between them. CDR3 length: 16 residues. Germline assignment: CDR1 MGHRA and CDR2 YSYEKL.

The rearrangement uses TRBV7-3 and TRBJ2-2; unclear D gene. Trimming stripped 1 base from V and 1 base from J, with 10 bases between. This CDR3 is built from 16 residues. Germline CDR1 reads SGHTA; CDR2 reads FQGTGA. The CDR3 DNA reads TGTGCCAGCAGCTTAAACTCGCCGGTGAACACCGGGGAGCTGTTTTTT. This encodes CASSLNSPVNTGELFF.

This chain connects TRBV4-1 to TRBJ2-5, with TRBD1 matching 9 bases. This CDR3 region has 22 residues. Germline loops: CDR1 MGHRA, CDR2 YSYEKL. The V gene end was trimmed by 1 base and the J gene end by 9 bases; junction bases not matched to a gene: 30. CDR3 sequence (DNA): TGCGCCAGCAGCCAAGCGGTGTTCGTTCCGGGACAGGGTGTGGCAGGACTCCTAGCCCAGTACTTC. Protein product: CASSQAVFVPGQGVAGLLAQYF.

J is TRBJ2-4 and V is TRBV29-1; D is unresolved. This CDR3 contains 12 residues. V gave up 6 bases and J gave up 0 bases, with 6 bases separating them. Germline values: CDR1 SQVTM, CDR2 ANQGSEA. The CDR3 reads CSVTVAKNIQYF. The CDR3 DNA sequence: TGCAGCGTGACTGTAGCCAAAAACATTCAGTACTTC.

This clone was counted once. The chain combines TRBV6-5 with TRBJ2-7; possibly TRBD2 for D (7 bases). The CDR3 runs 15 residues. The V and J ends lost 6 bases and 3 bases respectively, with 18 bases between them. The V gene's germline CDR1 is MNHEY and CDR2 SVGAGI. The CDR3 nucleotides are TGTGCCAGCAGACGGGACATGCGCGGGAGCTACGAGCAGTACTTC. Translating it yields CASRRDMRGSYEQYF.

The chain combines TRBV6-4 with TRBJ2-1; the D is unclear. Per germline, CDR1 MRHNA and CDR2 SNTAGT. The CDR3 has 13 residues. V lost 0 bases and J lost 10, with 10 bases in between. The CDR3 DNA reads as TGTGCCAGCAGTGACTCGAGCAGACCAGAGCAGTTCTTC. Its protein is CASSDSSRPEQFF.

Worth noting for this clone: Other nucleotide sequences from this sample produce the same CDR3. This sequence joins TRBV9 and TRBJ2-3; D is possibly TRBD1 (7 bases). CDR3 length equals 14 residues. Germline V CDR1 and CDR2: SGDLS, YYNGEE. Trimming cost V 0 bases and J 6 bases, with 11 bases left between them. The CDR3: CASSVASGGDTQYF. For the CDR3, the DNA is TGTGCCAGCAGCGTAGCTTCAGGGGGGGATACGCAGTATTTT. The full variable domain, rest sourced from reference TRBV9 and TRBJ2-3, is DSGVTQTPKHLITATGQRVTLRCSPRSGDLSVYWYQQSLDQGLQFLIQYYNGEERAKGNILERFSAQQFPDLHSELNLSSLELGDSALYFCASSVASGGDTQYFGPGTRLTVL.